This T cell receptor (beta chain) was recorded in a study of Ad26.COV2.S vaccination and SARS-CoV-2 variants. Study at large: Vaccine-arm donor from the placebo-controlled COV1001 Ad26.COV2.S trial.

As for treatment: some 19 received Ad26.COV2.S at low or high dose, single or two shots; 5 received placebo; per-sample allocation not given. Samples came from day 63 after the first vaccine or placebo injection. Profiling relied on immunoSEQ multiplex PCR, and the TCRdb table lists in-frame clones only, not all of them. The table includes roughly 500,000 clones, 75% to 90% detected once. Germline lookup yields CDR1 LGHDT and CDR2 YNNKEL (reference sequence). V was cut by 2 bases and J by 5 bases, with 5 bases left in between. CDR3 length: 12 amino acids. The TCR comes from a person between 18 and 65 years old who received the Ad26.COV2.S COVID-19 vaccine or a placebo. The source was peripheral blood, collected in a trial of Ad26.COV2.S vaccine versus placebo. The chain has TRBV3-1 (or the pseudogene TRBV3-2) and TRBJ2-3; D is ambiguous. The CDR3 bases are TGTGCCAGCAGCCAATTAGGAGATACGCAGTATTTT. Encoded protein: CASSQLGDTQYF.